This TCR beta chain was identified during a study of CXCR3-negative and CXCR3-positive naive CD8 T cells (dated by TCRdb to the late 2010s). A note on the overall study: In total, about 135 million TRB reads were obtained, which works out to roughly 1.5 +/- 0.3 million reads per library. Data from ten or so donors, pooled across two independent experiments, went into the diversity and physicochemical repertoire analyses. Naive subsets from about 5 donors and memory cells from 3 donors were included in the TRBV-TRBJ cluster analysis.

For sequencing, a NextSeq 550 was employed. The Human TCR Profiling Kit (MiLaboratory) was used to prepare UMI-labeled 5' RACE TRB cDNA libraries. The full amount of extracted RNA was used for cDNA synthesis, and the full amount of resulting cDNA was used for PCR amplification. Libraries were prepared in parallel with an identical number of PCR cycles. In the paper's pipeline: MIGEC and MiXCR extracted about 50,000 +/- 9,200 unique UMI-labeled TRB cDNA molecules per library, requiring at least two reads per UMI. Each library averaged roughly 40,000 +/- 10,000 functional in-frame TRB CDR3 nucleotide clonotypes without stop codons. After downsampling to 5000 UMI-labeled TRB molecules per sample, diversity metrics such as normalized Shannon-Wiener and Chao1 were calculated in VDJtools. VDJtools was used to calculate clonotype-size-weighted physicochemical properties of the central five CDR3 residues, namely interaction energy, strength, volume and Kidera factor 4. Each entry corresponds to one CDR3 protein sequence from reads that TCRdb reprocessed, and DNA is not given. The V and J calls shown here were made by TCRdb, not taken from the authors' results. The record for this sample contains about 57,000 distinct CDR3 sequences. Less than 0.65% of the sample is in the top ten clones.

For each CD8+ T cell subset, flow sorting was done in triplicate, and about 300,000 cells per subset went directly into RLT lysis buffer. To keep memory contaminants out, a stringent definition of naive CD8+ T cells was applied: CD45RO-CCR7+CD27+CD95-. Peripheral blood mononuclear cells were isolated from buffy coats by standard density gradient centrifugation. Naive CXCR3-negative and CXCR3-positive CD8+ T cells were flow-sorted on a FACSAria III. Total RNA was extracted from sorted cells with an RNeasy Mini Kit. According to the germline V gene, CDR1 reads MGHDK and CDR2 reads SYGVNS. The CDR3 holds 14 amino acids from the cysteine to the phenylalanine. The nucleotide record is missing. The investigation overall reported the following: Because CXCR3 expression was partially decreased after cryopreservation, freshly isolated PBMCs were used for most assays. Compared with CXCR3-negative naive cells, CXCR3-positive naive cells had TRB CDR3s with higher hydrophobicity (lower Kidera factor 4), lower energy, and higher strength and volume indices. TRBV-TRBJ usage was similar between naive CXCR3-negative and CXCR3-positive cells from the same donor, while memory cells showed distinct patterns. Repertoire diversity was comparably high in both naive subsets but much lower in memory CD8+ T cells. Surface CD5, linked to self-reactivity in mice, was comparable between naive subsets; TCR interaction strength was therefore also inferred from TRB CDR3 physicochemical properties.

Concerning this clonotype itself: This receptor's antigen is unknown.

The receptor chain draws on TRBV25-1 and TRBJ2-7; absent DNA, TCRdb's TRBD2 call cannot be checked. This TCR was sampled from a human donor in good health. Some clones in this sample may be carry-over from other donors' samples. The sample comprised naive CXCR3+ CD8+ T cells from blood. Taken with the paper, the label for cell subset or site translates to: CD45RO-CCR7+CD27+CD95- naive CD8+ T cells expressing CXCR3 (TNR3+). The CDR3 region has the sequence CASSEFGREVEQYF.